These 22 T cell receptor beta chains were sequenced from one sample in a study of blood T cell repertoires in COVID-19. Clones were sequenced by immunoSEQ multiplex PCR, and TCRdb holds only the in-frame ones, with some missing. The sample has approximately 250,000 clones, around four fifths seen once. Sequenced sample: peripheral blood. Every receptor here comes from a man aged 55 to 70 with acute or convalescent COVID-19.

The chain uses TRBV24-1 and TRBJ2-4; D is perhaps TRBD1 (5 bases). Germline values: CDR1 KGHDR, CDR2 SFDVKD. Trimming shortened V by 3 bases and J by 1 base, and 15 bases separated the two germline ends. CDR3 size: 17 residues. The CDR3 region has the DNA TGTGCCACCAGTGATCTGGCGACAGTCCTTGCCAAAAACATTCAGTACTTC. It encodes CATSDLATVLAKNIQYF.

The chain has TRBV30 and TRBJ1-2; 7 bases agree with TRBD1. There are 12 residues in the CDR3. After removal of 3 bases from V and 4 bases from J, the junction contained 2 bases not matched to a gene. Germline CDR1 GTSNPN, CDR2 SVGIG (reference sequence). Here the CDR3 DNA reads TGTGCCTGGAGGCGGGACAGCTATGGCTACACCTTC. This gives the protein CAWRRDSYGYTF.

The chain links TRBV5-1 to TRBJ2-7; D uncertain. There are 14 residues in the CDR3. V lost 0 bases and J lost 9, with 16 bases in between. CDR1 and CDR2 (germline): SGHRS, YFSETQ. CDR3 amino acids: CASSLAPASSGQYF. The CDR3 DNA reads TGCGCCAGCAGCTTGGCACCGGCCTCCTCAGGGCAGTACTTC.

A word on this clone: This same CDR3 is encoded by further DNA sequences in the sample. The genes are TRBV6-5 and TRBJ2-7; 10 positions match TRBD1. The V gene's germline CDR1 is MNHEY and CDR2 SVGAGI. The trim removed 6 bases at V and 2 bases at J, leaving 4 bases unmatched. The CDR3 loop spans 14 amino acids. CDR3 residues: CASRDRGATYEQYF. CDR3 coding DNA: TGTGCCAGCAGGGACAGGGGGGCAACCTACGAGCAGTACTTC.

The chain links TRBV21-1 to TRBJ2-3; the D call of TRBD2 is as the table states it, not checked on the DNA. TRBV21-1 counts as a pseudogene. This CDR3 spans 14 amino acids. This CDR3 reads CASSLRTPTDTQYF. Here the CDR3 DNA reads TGTGCCAGCAGCCTAAGGACTCCGACAGATACGCAGTATTTT.

The V and J genes are TRBV7-9 and TRBJ2-5; TRBD2 matches at 10 bases. The CDR3 covers 15 residues. Germline V gives CDR1 SEHNR, CDR2 FQNEAQ (reference sequence). Trimming took 3 bases from V and 5 from J; bases not matched to a gene: 6. CDR3 amino acids: CASSFGLADTETQYF. The CDR3 DNA reads as TGTGCCAGCAGCTTTGGACTAGCGGATACGGAGACCCAGTACTTC. Full variable domain (missing parts from reference TRBV7-9 and TRBJ2-5): DTGVSQNPRHKITKRGQNVTFRCDPISEHNRLYWYRQTLGQGPEFLTYFQNEAQLEKSRLLSDRFSAERPKGSFSTLEIQRTEQGDSAMYLCASSFGLADTETQYFGPGTRLLVL.

The gene calls are TRBV7-9 and TRBJ1-6; D is perhaps TRBD1 (5 bases). CDR3 size: 16 residues. CDR1 is SEHNR and CDR2 is FQNEAQ in the germline V gene (reference sequence). V lost 1 base to trimming and J lost 3 bases, with 10 bases between them. The CDR3: CASSLGWGFYNSPLHF. CDR3 nucleotides: TGTGCCAGCAGCTTAGGGTGGGGCTTCTATAATTCACCCCTCCACTTT.

This clone was picked up one time. The chain is built from TRBV4-2 and TRBJ1-1; 8 nucleotides match TRBD1. V was pared by 2 bases and J by 6 bases, with 8 bases of the junction left unmatched. Germline values: CDR1 LGHNA, CDR2 YNFKEQ. This CDR3 is 15 amino acids long. In nucleotides, the CDR3 is TGTGCCAGCAGCCAACAGGGGGCCGGTCAGGCTGAAGCTTTCTTT. It codes for CASSQQGAGQAEAFF.

This clone was seen only once. The chain carries TRBV7-3 and TRBJ2-5; possible D gene TRBD1, 6 bases. The CDR3 runs to 14 residues. Germline V gene lookup returns CDR1 SGHTA and CDR2 FQGTGA. Trimming cost V 2 bases and J 1 base, with 8 bases left between them. The CDR3 here is CASSLGQFQETQYF. For the CDR3, the DNA is TGTGCCAGCAGCTTAGGACAGTTCCAAGAGACCCAGTACTTC. The variable domain in full, with the rest retrieved from reference TRBV7-3 and TRBJ2-5, is GAGVSQTPSNKVTEKGKYVELRCDPISGHTALYWYRQSLGQGPEFLIYFQGTGAADDSGLPNDRFFAVRPEGSVSTLKIQRTERGDSAVYLCASSLGQFQETQYFGPGTRLLVL.

V gene TRBV10-1 combines with J gene TRBJ1-2; 7 nucleotides agree with TRBD1. Germline CDR1 and CDR2: WNHNN and SYGVQD (reference sequence). The V and J ends lost 0 bases and 3 bases, in that order; junction bases with no gene match: 13. The length of the CDR3 is 18 residues. The CDR3 DNA sequence: TGCGCCAGCAGTGAGTCCTCGGGCCAGGGGGTGGAAGACTATGGCTACACCTTC. This sequence encodes CASSESSGQGVEDYGYTF.

The chain uses TRBV24-1 and TRBJ2-3; TRBD1 agrees at 8 bases. CDR3 length: 16 residues. V was pared by 3 bases and J by 3 bases, with 7 bases of the junction left unmatched. Germline V gene lookup returns CDR1 KGHDR and CDR2 SFDVKD. The CDR3 nucleotides read TGTGCCACCAGTGATCCCGGGACAGGTGGGACAGATACGCAGTATTTT. Translation gives CATSDPGTGGTDTQYF.

This clone was recorded a few times. This chain joins TRBV3-1 (or the pseudogene TRBV3-2) and TRBJ1-2; maybe TRBD1 (5 bases). In germline, CDR1 is LGHDT, CDR2 YNNKEL (reference sequence). This CDR3 has 14 residues. Trimming shortened V by 1 base and J by 6 bases, and 12 bases separated the two germline ends. Here the CDR3 DNA reads TGTGCCAGCAGCCAAGGATCGGGGGTTGATGGCTACACCTTC. This codes for CASSQGSGVDGYTF.

The gene calls are TRBV10-3 and TRBJ1-1, with TRBD1 as a possible D gene (5 bases). Germline CDR1 ENHRY, CDR2 SYGVKD. V was cut by 6 bases and J by 0 bases, with 11 bases left in between. CDR3 length: 14 residues. The CDR3 here is CAIRGRQLNTEAFF. In nucleotides, the CDR3 is TGTGCCATCAGAGGGCGACAGTTGAACACTGAAGCTTTCTTT.

The chain combines TRBV9 with TRBJ2-1; D is perhaps TRBD2 (6 bases). The length of the CDR3 is 15 residues. V gave up 0 bases and J gave up 7 bases, with 14 bases separating them. Germline values: CDR1 SGDLS, CDR2 YYNGEE. CDR3: CASSVDGGEGNEQFF. Here the CDR3 DNA reads TGTGCCAGCAGCGTAGACGGGGGAGAGGGGAATGAGCAGTTCTTC.

The J gene is TRBJ1-4, the V gene TRBV25-1, with 7 bases aligning to TRBD1. Trimming cost V 6 bases and J 8 bases; bases outside gene matches: 9. CDR1 and CDR2 (germline): MGHDK, SYGVNS. The CDR3 runs 14 residues. Here the CDR3 reads CASRATGEGEKLFF. Written as DNA, the CDR3 is TGTGCCAGCAGGGCAACAGGGGAAGGGGAAAAACTGTTTTTT.

The chain has TRBV7-3 and TRBJ2-5; 10 nucleotides agree with TRBD1. With V trimmed by 5 bases and J by 6 bases, 9 bases remained unmatched. The CDR3 runs 15 residues. CDR1 SGHTA and CDR2 FQGTGA come from the germline V gene. This CDR3 is CASSTSGDRGQTQYF. As DNA, the CDR3 is TGTGCCAGCAGCACCTCCGGGGACAGGGGACAGACCCAGTACTTC.

This chain links TRBV6-4 with TRBJ2-7; 7 bases agree with TRBD2. V gave up 3 bases and J gave up 5 bases; unmatched junction bases: 4. The germline V gene encodes CDR1 MRHNA and CDR2 SNTAGT. The CDR3 is made up of 13 amino acids. CDR3 nucleotide sequence: TGTGCCAGCAGTGAGACTAGCATGGACGAGCAGTACTTC. Amino acid sequence: CASSETSMDEQYF.

The V call is TRBV5-1, the J call TRBJ2-3, with 8 nucleotides matching TRBD2. The CDR3 contains 17 residues. V was clipped by 0 bases and J by 2 bases; unmatched bases: 8. Germline values: CDR1 SGHRS, CDR2 YFSETQ. The CDR3 DNA follows: TGCGCCAGCAGCTTGGCCGGAGCGGGGGCCCTCACAGATACGCAGTATTTT. Translating gives CASSLAGAGALTDTQYF.

This clone has a single count. The chain uses TRBV7-2 and TRBJ2-7; 12 bases are shared with TRBD2. The CDR3 is made up of 16 amino acids. Per germline, CDR1 SGHTA and CDR2 FQGNSA. The V gene end was trimmed by 7 bases and the J gene end by 5 bases; junction bases not matched to a gene: 12. Here the CDR3 DNA reads TGTGCCAGCACCACGACTAGCGGGAGTGGGGTGGACGAGCAGTACTTC. It translates to CASTTTSGSGVDEQYF.

The V and J genes are TRBV28 and TRBJ2-7, with TRBD2 matching 8 bases. V was pared by 6 bases and J by 6 bases, with 7 bases of the junction left unmatched. The CDR3 spans 13 residues. Germline lookup yields CDR1 MDHEN and CDR2 SYDVKM. In nucleotides, the CDR3 is TGTGCCAGCAGCCCTCGGGGGGGGCTCGAGCAGTACTTC. Translating gives CASSPRGGLEQYF.

This clone was detected only once. This rearrangement joins TRBV7-9 to TRBJ2-3, with 11 bases identical to TRBD2. Germline assignment: CDR1 SEHNR and CDR2 FQNEAQ (reference sequence). J lost 5 bases, V lost 4 bases, and 8 bases had no gene match. CDR3 size: 16 residues. The CDR3 region has the DNA TGTGCCAGCAGCTATATAGCGGGGGGGCCGTTAGATACGCAGTATTTT. It yields the protein CASSYIAGGPLDTQYF.

This sequence joins TRBV6-4 and TRBJ2-7; TRBD2 aligns across 9 bases. The CDR3 has 20 residues. CDR1 is MRHNA, CDR2 SNTAGT, per germline. The V and J ends lost 0 bases and 4 bases, in that order; junction bases with no gene match: 19. As DNA, the CDR3 is TGTGCCAGCAGTGACTCCACGGCTAGCGGGGCCCGGCCTCCCCCTTACGAGCAGTACTTC. Translated: CASSDSTASGARPPPYEQYF.